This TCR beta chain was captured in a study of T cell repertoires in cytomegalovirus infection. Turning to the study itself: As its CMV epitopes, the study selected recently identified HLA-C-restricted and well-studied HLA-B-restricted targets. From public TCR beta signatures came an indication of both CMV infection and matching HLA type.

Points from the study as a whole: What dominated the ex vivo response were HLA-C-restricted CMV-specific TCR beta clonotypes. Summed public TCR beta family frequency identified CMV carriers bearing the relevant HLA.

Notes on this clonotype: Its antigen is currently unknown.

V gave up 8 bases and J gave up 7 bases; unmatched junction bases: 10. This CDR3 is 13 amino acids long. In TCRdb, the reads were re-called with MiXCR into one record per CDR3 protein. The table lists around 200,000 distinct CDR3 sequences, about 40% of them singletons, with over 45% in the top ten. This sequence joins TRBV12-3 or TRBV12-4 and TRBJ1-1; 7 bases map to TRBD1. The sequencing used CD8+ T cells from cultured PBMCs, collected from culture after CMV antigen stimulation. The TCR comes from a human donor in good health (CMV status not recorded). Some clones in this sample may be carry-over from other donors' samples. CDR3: CASLGARGVEAFF. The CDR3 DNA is TGTGCCAGCCTTGGGGCCAGGGGGGTTGAAGCTTTCTTT.